The 31 T cell receptor beta chains below all came from one sample that was sequenced in a study of cytomegalovirus exposure and HLA in healthy donors. PCR employed 60 Vbeta and 13 Jbeta primers. Libraries were prepared by immunoSEQ multiplex PCR; TCRdb keeps only in-frame clonotypes and omits some of them. The repertoire consists of around 110,000 clones, with about four fifths occurring once and the leading ten covering 4% to 5.5%. The sequencing input was PBMCs. The source is a man aged 25-40 years in good health and CMV-seropositive.

The V and J genes are TRBV28 and TRBJ1-3, with 7 nucleotides matching TRBD1. This CDR3 is built from 16 residues. Trimming cost V 3 bases and J 4 bases; bases outside gene matches: 9. Germline V gene data show CDR1 as MDHEN and CDR2 as SYDVKM. The CDR3 reads CASSLSTGNRGNTIYF. Here the CDR3 DNA reads TGTGCCAGCAGTTTGTCGACAGGGAATAGAGGAAACACCATATATTTT. The full variable domain, with the rest looked up from reference TRBV28 and TRBJ1-3, is DVKVTQSSRYLVKRTGEKVFLECVQDMDHENMFWYRQDPGLGLRLIYFSYDVKMKEKGDIPEGYSVSREKKERFSLILESASTNQTSMYLCASSLSTGNRGNTIYFGEGSWLTVV.

In this sample, this clone turned up once. The V gene is TRBV6-9, the J gene TRBJ1-5; TRBD1 is a possible D gene (5 bases). Per the germline V gene, CDR1 is MNHGY and CDR2 is SVAAGI. The CDR3 has 17 amino acids. Trimming shortened V by 1 base and J by 5 bases, and 18 bases separated the two germline ends. The CDR3 coding sequence is TGTGCCAGCAGTTATTATTGCGGGGGTACCCTGCATCAGCCCCAGCATTTT. As protein: CASSYYCGGTLHQPQHF.

This sequence joins TRBV6-7 and TRBJ2-3; TRBD1 matches 8 bases. TRBV6-7 has ORF status, its function being uncertain. This CDR3 is built from 16 residues. After removal of 2 bases from V and 5 bases from J, the junction contained 9 bases not matched to a gene. CDR3 region: CASSYPIGQGGDTQYF. In nucleotides, the CDR3 is TGTGCCAGCAGTTACCCTATAGGACAGGGTGGAGATACGCAGTATTTT.

V and J are TRBV5-4 and TRBJ2-3; unclear D gene. The CDR3 sequence is 14 residues long. The V gene's germline CDR1 is SGHNT and CDR2 YYREEE (reference sequence). The V gene lost 1 base and the J gene lost 6 bases, with 12 bases spanning the gap. This CDR3 reads CASSLPMSDDTQYF. The CDR3 region has the DNA TGTGCCAGCAGCTTGCCCATGAGCGACGATACGCAGTATTTT.

This clone turned up a few times. This chain links TRBV4-1 with TRBJ1-6, with unresolved D. Trimming cost V 0 bases and J 16 bases, with 7 bases left between them. This CDR3 is built from 11 residues. Germline values: CDR1 MGHRA, CDR2 YSYEKL. CDR3 protein: CASSQEGRLHF. For the CDR3, the DNA is TGCGCCAGCAGCCAAGAGGGCCGACTCCACTTT.

As concerns this clone: The junction shows a germline mismatch at one end, possibly a read error. This CDR3 is CSSSESGGAQYF. The CDR3, as DNA: TGTTCCAGCAGTGAAAGTGGAGGGGCGCAGTATTTT. The chain couples TRBV6-1 to TRBJ2-3; possible D gene TRBD2, 6 bases. The CDR3 loop spans 12 amino acids. Germline V gene data show CDR1 as MNHNS and CDR2 as SASEGT.

This clone has a handful of counts. The genes are TRBV11-1 and TRBJ2-3, with 11 nucleotides matching TRBD1. Trimming at V came to 3 bases and at J to 3 bases, leaving 2 bases not matched to a gene. The CDR3 length is 15 residues. The V gene's germline CDR1 is SGHAT and CDR2 FQDESV (reference sequence). The CDR3: CASSLGDRGTDTQYF. In nucleotides, the CDR3 is TGTGCCAGCAGCTTGGGGGACAGGGGGACAGATACGCAGTATTTT.

The chain joins TRBV11-3 to TRBJ2-1; possible D gene TRBD2, 5 bases. CDR1 and CDR2 from the germline V gene are SGHNT and YENEEA. The CDR3 consists of 14 residues. The ends were cut back, 0 bases at V and 4 bases at J, with 7 bases in the middle. Here the CDR3 DNA reads TGTGCCAGCAGCTTAGATCGAGGGTACAATGAGCAGTTCTTC. Encoded protein: CASSLDRGYNEQFF.

The genes are TRBV18 and TRBJ1-4, with D hard to call. Germline CDR1 and CDR2: KGHSH and LQKENI. Between the trimmed V and J ends, which lost 2 bases and 6 bases, there was a span of 16 bases. There are 16 residues in the CDR3. CDR3 loop: CASSPFLSGMDEKLFF. The CDR3 DNA is TGTGCCAGCTCACCATTTCTTTCGGGGATGGATGAAAAACTGTTTTTT.

V is TRBV5-1 and J is TRBJ2-5, with 15 bases identical to TRBD2. This CDR3 contains 18 residues. The V segment lost 1 base and the J segment 2 bases; nucleotides outside the gene matches: 6. The germline V gene encodes CDR1 SGHRS and CDR2 YFSETQ. CDR3 sequence: CASSLLGLAGGGQETQYF. The CDR3 DNA sequence: TGCGCCAGCAGCTTGTTGGGACTAGCGGGGGGCGGTCAAGAGACCCAGTACTTC.

Regarding this clone: Other nucleotide sequences in the sample specify the same CDR3. This chain connects TRBV5-1 to TRBJ2-7, with 7 bases lining up with TRBD1. The CDR3 has 14 amino acids. In germline, CDR1 is SGHRS, CDR2 YFSETQ. J gave up 2 bases and V 0 bases, and 2 bases lay outside the gene matches. As DNA, the CDR3 is TGCGCCAGCAGCTTGGGGACAGGACCCTACGAGCAGTACTTC. This translates into CASSLGTGPYEQYF.

The J gene is TRBJ2-7, the V gene TRBV28; 9 nucleotides align to TRBD1. Trimming took 4 bases from V and 2 from J; bases not matched to a gene: 9. The CDR3 runs 16 residues. The V gene's germline CDR1 is MDHEN and CDR2 SYDVKM. CDR3 region: CASSSPAGQGTYEQYF. CDR3 nucleotides: TGTGCCAGCAGTTCCCCGGCGGGACAGGGAACCTACGAGCAGTACTTC.

The chain has TRBV11-2 and TRBJ2-5; a weak D match, TRBD1 (6 bases). V lost 10 bases to trimming and J lost 1 base, with 10 bases between them. The CDR3 has 12 amino acids. Germline-derived CDR1 and CDR2 are SGHAT and FQNNGV. CDR3 bases: TGTGCCACAGGGGCCGTCCAAGAGACCCAGTACTTC. This gives the protein CATGAVQETQYF. The variable domain in full, completed from reference TRBV11-2 and TRBJ2-5, reads EAGVAQSPRYKIIEKRQSVAFWCNPISGHATLYWYQQILGQGPKLLIQFQNNGVVDDSQLPKDRFSAERLKGVDSTLKIQPAKLEDSAVYLCATGAVQETQYFGPGTRLLVL.

The chain employs TRBV13 and TRBJ2-7; no firm D call. From germline, CDR1 is PRHDT and CDR2 FYEKMQ (reference sequence). The V end was cut by 3 bases, the J end by 7 bases, with 13 bases between. The CDR3 length is 13 residues. CDR3 sequence (DNA): TGTGCCAGCAGCTTCGTCTCCTCGCGGGAGCAGTACTTC. The encoded protein is CASSFVSSREQYF.

The chain couples TRBV6-6 to TRBJ1-2; 7 nucleotides align to TRBD1. V gave up 7 bases and J gave up 1 base; unmatched junction bases: 3. The length of the CDR3 is 13 residues. In germline, CDR1 is MNHNY, CDR2 SVGAGI (reference sequence). The CDR3 loop is CASTQGVNYGYTF. The CDR3 DNA sequence: TGTGCCAGCACGCAGGGGGTTAACTATGGCTACACCTTC.

The CDR3 nucleotides read TGTGCCATCAGCCGGGACAGCAATAATTCACCCCTCCACTTT. Translated: CAISRDSNNSPLHF. The chain couples TRBV10-3 to TRBJ1-6; 7 nucleotides match TRBD1. CDR3 length: 14 residues. The V gene end was trimmed by 6 bases and the J gene end by 5 bases; junction bases not matched to a gene: 4. Germline-derived CDR1 and CDR2 are ENHRY and SYGVKD.

The chain employs TRBV6-6 and TRBJ1-3; D is perhaps TRBD1 (6 bases). The CDR3 loop spans 16 amino acids. Germline CDR1 reads MNHNY; CDR2 reads SVGAGI (reference sequence). V was cut by 3 bases and J by 4 bases, with 16 bases left in between. The CDR3 coding sequence is TGTGCCAGCAGTTATGATGGGGGGGCCGGGGGAAACACCATATATTTT. It codes for CASSYDGGAGGNTIYF.

This clone was observed a handful of times. This chain joins TRBV6-1 and TRBJ1-4; perhaps TRBD1 as D (6 bases). V was trimmed by 6 bases and J by 8 bases, leaving 19 bases between them. Looked up from germline, CDR1 is MNHNS and CDR2 is SASEGT. The CDR3 contains 15 residues. For the CDR3, the DNA is TGTGCCAGCAGCTACGGACAGTCTTTGAGGGAAAAACTGTTTTTT. Translation: CASSYGQSLREKLFF.

With regard to this clone: Here the CDR3 omits its conserved ending phenylalanine or tryptophan, so a read error is the likely source. The chain recombines TRBV9 with TRBJ1-5; 8 bases fit TRBD1. Germline V CDR1 and CDR2: SGDLS, YYNGEE. This CDR3 spans 20 amino acids. The junction had 22 bases not matched to a gene; V was cut back by 3 bases and J by 5 bases. CDR3 in amino acids: CASSGMNRDRKPPLYQPQHL. CDR3 in DNA: TGTGCCAGCAGCGGAATGAACCGGGACAGGAAGCCTCCATTATATCAGCCCCAGCATCTT.

The chain links TRBV27 to TRBJ1-2, with 8 bases matching TRBD1. The ends lost 8 bases at V and 5 bases at J; junction bases unmatched: 7. The CDR3 spans 13 residues. Germline values: CDR1 MNHEY, CDR2 SMNVEV (reference sequence). The CDR3 region has the DNA TGTGCCAGCGCCGCAGGGGGCGGGTATGGCTACACCTTC. Translated: CASAAGGGYGYTF.

This clone was observed once. This chain links TRBV12-5 with TRBJ1-2, with 10 bases that match TRBD1. CDR3 length: 16 amino acids. With V trimmed by 4 bases and J by 8 bases, 13 bases remained unmatched. The V gene's germline CDR1 is LGHNT and CDR2 FRNRAP. The CDR3 spells CASGSLGQGVPRGYTF. The CDR3 DNA is TGTGCTAGTGGTTCCCTCGGACAGGGGGTCCCTAGGGGCTACACCTTC.

The chain has TRBV9 and TRBJ2-2, with TRBD2 identical over 8 bases. Trimming at V came to 0 bases and at J to 5 bases, leaving 3 bases not matched to a gene. The CDR3 extends over 15 amino acids. The germline V gene has CDR1 SGDLS and CDR2 YYNGEE. The DNA of the CDR3 is TGTGCCAGCAGCGTAGATGGGACTAGGACCGGGGAGCTGTTTTTT. Amino acid sequence: CASSVDGTRTGELFF.

The V and J genes are TRBV28 and TRBJ2-7; D not certain. The CDR3 consists of 12 residues. Deletions cut 5 bases from V and 3 bases from J, with 8 bases between. Germline CDR1 is MDHEN and CDR2 is SYDVKM. The CDR3 DNA is TGTGCCAGCAGTCTCCCCTTCTACGAGCAGTACTTC. As protein: CASSLPFYEQYF. The complete variable domain, with remaining parts taken from reference TRBV28 and TRBJ2-7, reads DVKVTQSSRYLVKRTGEKVFLECVQDMDHENMFWYRQDPGLGLRLIYFSYDVKMKEKGDIPEGYSVSREKKERFSLILESASTNQTSMYLCASSLPFYEQYFGPGTRLTVT.

In this sample, this clone turned up once. The chain employs TRBV11-3 and TRBJ1-1; D possibly corresponds to TRBD1 (5 bases). Trimming stripped 1 base from V and 1 base from J, with 7 bases between. The CDR3 extends over 14 amino acids. From germline, CDR1 is SGHNT and CDR2 YENEEA. CDR3 loop: CASSLGGQNTEAFF. The CDR3 DNA follows: TGTGCCAGCAGCTTAGGCGGACAGAACACTGAAGCTTTCTTT.

The V gene is TRBV5-1, the J gene TRBJ1-4; D is undetermined. This CDR3 region has 15 residues. Germline CDR1 is SGHRS and CDR2 is YFSETQ. V lost 0 bases, J lost 0 bases, and 6 bases lay in between. This CDR3 is CASSLGGATNEKLFF. Here the CDR3 DNA reads TGCGCCAGCAGCTTGGGAGGAGCAACTAATGAAAAACTGTTTTTT. The entire variable domain, with the rest obtained from reference TRBV5-1 and TRBJ1-4, is as follows: KAGVTQTPRYLIKTRGQQVTLSCSPISGHRSVSWYQQTPGQGLQFLFEYFSETQRNKGNFPGRFSGRQFSNSRSEMNVSTLELGDSALYLCASSLGGATNEKLFFGSGTQLSVL.

V usage is TRBV9 and J usage is TRBJ2-2; no firm D call. Germline V lookup: CDR1 SGDLS, CDR2 YYNGEE. The CDR3 runs 14 residues. Trimming took off 1 base at V and 5 bases at J, with 9 bases between the two ends. The CDR3 reads CASSVNQATGELFF. The CDR3, as DNA: TGTGCCAGCAGCGTAAACCAGGCTACCGGGGAGCTGTTTTTT.

The gene calls are TRBV5-3 and TRBJ1-6; D remains unclear. TRBV5-3 belongs to the ORF category, with a function that is uncertain. The CDR3 consists of 14 residues. Trimming took off 5 bases at V and 3 bases at J, with 9 bases between the two ends. CDR3 in amino acids: CARRHAGYNSPLHF. DNA of the CDR3: TGTGCCAGAAGGCATGCGGGCTATAATTCACCCCTCCACTTT.

The rearrangement uses TRBV2 and TRBJ1-1; 9 positions agree with TRBD1. The germline gives CDR1 SNHLY, CDR2 FYNNEI. The CDR3 extends over 14 amino acids. V lost 6 bases, J lost 1 base, and 3 bases stayed unmatched. CDR3 nucleotides: TGTGCCAGCAGCTCGACAGGGGGGAACACTGAAGCTTTCTTT. As protein: CASSSTGGNTEAFF.

The V gene is TRBV2, the J gene TRBJ2-2; no clear D. Germline CDR1 is SNHLY and CDR2 is FYNNEI. The CDR3 sequence is 12 residues long. Trimming pared 7 bases from V and 6 bases from J, leaving 9 bases between. The CDR3 reads CASKWYSGELFF. The CDR3 DNA is TGTGCCAGCAAATGGTACTCCGGGGAGCTGTTTTTT.

The rearrangement uses TRBV5-1 and TRBJ2-5; tentatively, D is TRBD1 (6 bases). Germline V gene lookup returns CDR1 SGHRS and CDR2 YFSETQ. V was pared by 4 bases and J by 2 bases, with 12 bases between. This CDR3 is 14 amino acids long. In DNA, the CDR3 is TGCGCCAGCAGCGCAGGGACACTACAAGAGACCCAGTACTTC. This codes for CASSAGTLQETQYF.

CDR3 nucleotides: TGTGCCAGCAGCGCCCCCCCCCTGGCGACCCAGTACTTC. This gives the protein CASSAPPLATQYF. V usage is TRBV9 and J usage is TRBJ2-5; no clear D gene. Trimming removed 3 bases from V and 7 bases from J, with 13 bases in between. Germline V gives CDR1 SGDLS, CDR2 YYNGEE. The CDR3 has 13 amino acids.